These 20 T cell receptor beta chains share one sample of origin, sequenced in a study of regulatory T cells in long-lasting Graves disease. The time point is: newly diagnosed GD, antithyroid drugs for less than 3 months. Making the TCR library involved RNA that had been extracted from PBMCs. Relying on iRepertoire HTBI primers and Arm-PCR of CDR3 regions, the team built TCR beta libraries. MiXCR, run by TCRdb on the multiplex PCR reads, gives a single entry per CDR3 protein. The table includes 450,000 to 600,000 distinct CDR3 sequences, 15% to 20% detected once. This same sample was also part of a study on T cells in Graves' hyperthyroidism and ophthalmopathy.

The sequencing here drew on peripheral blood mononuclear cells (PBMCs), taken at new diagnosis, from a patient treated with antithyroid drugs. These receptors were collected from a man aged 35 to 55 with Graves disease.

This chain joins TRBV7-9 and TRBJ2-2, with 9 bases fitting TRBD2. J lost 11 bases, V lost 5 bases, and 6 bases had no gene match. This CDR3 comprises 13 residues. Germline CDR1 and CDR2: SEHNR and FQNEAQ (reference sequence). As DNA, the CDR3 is TGTGCCAGCAGCGAAAGCGGGAGGAACGAGCTGTTTTTT. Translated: CASSESGRNELFF.

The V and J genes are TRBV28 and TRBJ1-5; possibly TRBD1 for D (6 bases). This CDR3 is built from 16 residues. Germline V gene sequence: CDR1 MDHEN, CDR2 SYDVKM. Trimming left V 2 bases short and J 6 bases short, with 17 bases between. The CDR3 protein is CASSLNVGGAVQPQHF. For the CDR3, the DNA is TGTGCCAGCAGTTTAAACGTTGGGGGGGCTGTTCAGCCCCAGCATTTT.

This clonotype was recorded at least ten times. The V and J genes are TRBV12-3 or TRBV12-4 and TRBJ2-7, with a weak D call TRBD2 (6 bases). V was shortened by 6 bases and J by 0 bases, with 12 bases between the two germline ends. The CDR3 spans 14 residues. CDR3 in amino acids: CASSFGRSSYEQYF. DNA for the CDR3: TGTGCCAGCAGCTTCGGGAGAAGCTCCTACGAGCAGTACTTC.

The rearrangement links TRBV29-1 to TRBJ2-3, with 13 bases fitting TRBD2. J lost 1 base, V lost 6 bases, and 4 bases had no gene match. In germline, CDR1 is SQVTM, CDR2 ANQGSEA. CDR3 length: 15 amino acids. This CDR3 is CSVDGLAGGTDTQYF. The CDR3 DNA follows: TGCAGCGTCGATGGACTAGCGGGAGGCACAGATACGCAGTATTTT.

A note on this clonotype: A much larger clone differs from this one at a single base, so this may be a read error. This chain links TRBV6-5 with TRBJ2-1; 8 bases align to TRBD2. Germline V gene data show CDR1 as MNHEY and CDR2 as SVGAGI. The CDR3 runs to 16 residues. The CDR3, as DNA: TGTGCCAACAGTTACTCGTTCGGGAGGGCCTACAATGAGCAGTTCTTC. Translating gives CANSYSFGRAYNEQFF.

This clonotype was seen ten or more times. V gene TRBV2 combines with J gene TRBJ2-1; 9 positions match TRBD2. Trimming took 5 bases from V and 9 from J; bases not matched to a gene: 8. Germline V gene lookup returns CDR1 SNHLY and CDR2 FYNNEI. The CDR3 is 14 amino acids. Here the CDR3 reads CASSPGLASGEQFF. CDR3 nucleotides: TGTGCCAGCAGTCCGGGACTAGCAAGTGGTGAGCAGTTCTTC.

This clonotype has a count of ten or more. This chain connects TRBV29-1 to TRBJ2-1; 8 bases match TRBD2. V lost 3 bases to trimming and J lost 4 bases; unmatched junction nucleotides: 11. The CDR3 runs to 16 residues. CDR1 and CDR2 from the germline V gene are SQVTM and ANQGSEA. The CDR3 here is CSVDGGARNLYNEQFF. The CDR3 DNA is TGCAGCGTTGACGGGGGGGCTAGGAATCTGTACAATGAGCAGTTCTTC.

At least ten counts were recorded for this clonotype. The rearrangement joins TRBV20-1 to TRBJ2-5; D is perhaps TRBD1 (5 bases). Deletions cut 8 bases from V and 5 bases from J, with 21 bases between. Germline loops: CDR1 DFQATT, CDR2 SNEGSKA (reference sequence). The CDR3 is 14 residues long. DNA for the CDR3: TGCAGTACTACGCCAAACGGTGGGGCGGAGACCCAGTACTTC. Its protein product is CSTTPNGGAETQYF.

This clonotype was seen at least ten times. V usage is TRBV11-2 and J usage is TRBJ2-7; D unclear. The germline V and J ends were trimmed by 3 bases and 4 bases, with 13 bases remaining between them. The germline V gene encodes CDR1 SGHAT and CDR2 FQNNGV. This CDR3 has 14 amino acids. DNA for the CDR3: TGTGCCAGCAGCTTTCTAGGTAGACAATACGAGCAGTACTTC. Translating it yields CASSFLGRQYEQYF.

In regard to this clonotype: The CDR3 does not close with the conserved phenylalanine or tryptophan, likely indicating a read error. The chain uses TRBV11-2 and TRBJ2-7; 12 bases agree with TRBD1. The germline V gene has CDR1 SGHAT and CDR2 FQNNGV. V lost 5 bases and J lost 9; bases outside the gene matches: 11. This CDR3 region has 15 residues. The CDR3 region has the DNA TGTGCCAGCAGCCCCCGGGACAGGGGGCCGAGGGGGCAGTACCTC. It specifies CASSPRDRGPRGQYL.

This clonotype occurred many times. The CDR3 loop is CASSKGPENTEAFF. CDR3 DNA: TGTGCCAGCAGTAAGGGGCCTGAGAACACTGAAGCTTTCTTT. This sequence joins TRBV12-3 or TRBV12-4 and TRBJ1-1; a possible D gene is TRBD1 (5 bases). V lost 5 bases, J lost 1 base, and 11 bases lay in between. CDR3 length equals 14 residues.

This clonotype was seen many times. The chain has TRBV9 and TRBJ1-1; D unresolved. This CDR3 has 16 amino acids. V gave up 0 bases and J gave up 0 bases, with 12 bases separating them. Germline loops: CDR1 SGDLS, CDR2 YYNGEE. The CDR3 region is CASSVVISGMNTEAFF. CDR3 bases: TGTGCCAGCAGCGTAGTAATCTCGGGCATGAACACTGAAGCTTTCTTT.

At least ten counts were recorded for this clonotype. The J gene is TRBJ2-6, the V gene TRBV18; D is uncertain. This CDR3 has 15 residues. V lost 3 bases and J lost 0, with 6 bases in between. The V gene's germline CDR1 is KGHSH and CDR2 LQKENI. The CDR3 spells CASSPQPSGANVLTF. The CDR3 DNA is TGTGCCAGCTCACCCCAGCCCTCTGGGGCCAACGTCCTGACTTTC.

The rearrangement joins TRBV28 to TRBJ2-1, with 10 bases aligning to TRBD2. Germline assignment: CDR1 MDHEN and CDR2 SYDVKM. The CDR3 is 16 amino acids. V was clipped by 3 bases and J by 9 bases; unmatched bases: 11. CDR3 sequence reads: CASSFGPSGSRGEQFF. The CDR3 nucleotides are TGTGCCAGCAGTTTTGGGCCTAGCGGGAGCAGGGGTGAGCAGTTCTTC.

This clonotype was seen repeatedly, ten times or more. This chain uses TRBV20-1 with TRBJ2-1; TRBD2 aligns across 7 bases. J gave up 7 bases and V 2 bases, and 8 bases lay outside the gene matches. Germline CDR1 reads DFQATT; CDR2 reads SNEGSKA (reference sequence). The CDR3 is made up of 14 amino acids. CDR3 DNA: TGCAGTGCTAGATCGGGGCAGGGAGGGAATGAGCAGTTCTTC. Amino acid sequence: CSARSGQGGNEQFF.

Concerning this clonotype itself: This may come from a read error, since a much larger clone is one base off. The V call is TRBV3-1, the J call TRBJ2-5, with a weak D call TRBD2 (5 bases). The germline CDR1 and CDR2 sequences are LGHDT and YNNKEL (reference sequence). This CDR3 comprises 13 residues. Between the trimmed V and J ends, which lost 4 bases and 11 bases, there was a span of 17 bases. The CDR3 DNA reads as TGTGCCAGCAGCCGAAACCAGGACTCGGAGCAGTACTTC. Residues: CASSRNQDSEQYF.

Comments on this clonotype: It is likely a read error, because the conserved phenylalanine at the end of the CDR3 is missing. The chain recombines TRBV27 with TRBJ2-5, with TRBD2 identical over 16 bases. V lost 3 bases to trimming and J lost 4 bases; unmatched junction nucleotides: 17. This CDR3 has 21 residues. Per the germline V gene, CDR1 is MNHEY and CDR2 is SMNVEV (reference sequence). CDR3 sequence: CASSFDRGRGLAGGRAETQYL. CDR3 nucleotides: TGTGCCAGCAGTTTCGATCGGGGGCGGGGACTAGCGGGAGGGAGGGCAGAGACCCAGTACCTC.

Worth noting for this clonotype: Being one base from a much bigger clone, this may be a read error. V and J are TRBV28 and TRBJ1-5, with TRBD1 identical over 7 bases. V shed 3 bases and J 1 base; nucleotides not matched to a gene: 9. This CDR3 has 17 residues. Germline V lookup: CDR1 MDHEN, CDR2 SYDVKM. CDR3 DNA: TGTGCCAGCAGTTTCTTACAGGGGAGCGTCAGCAATCAGCCCCAGCATTTT. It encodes CASSFLQGSVSNQPQHF.

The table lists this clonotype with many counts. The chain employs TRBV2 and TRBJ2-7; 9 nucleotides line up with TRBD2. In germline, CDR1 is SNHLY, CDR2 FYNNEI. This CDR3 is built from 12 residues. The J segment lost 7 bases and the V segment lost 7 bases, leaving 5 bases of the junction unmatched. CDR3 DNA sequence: TGTGCCAGCATGCGGGAGGGCCGAGAGCAGTACTTC. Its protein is CASMREGREQYF. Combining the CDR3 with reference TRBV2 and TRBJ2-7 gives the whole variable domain EPEVTQTPSHQVTQMGQEVILRCVPISNHLYFYWYRQILGQKVEFLVSFYNNEISEKSEIFDDQFSVERPDGSNFTLKIRSTKLEDSAMYFCASMREGREQYFGPGTRLTVT.

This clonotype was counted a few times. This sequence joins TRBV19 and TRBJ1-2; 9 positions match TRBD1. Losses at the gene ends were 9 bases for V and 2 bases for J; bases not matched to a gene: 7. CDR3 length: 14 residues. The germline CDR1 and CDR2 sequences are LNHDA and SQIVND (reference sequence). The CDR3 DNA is TGTGCCAGCCAATCCGGGACAGGGAACTATGGCTACACCTTC. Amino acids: CASQSGTGNYGYTF.